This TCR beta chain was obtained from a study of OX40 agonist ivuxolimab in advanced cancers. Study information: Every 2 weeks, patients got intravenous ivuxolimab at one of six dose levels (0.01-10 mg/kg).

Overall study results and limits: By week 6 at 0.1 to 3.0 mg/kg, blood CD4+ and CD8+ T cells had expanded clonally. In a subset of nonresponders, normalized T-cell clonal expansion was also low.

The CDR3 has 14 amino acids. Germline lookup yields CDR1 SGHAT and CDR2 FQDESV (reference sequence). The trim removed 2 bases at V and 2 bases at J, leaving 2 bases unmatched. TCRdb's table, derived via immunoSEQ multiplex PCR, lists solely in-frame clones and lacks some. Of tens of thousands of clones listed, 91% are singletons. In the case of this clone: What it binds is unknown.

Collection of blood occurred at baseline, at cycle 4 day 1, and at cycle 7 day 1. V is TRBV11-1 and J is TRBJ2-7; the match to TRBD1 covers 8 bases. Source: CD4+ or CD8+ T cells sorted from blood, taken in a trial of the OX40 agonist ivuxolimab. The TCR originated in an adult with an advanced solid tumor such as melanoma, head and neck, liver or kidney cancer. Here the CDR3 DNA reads TGTGCCAGCAGCTTACGGGACAGGACCTACGAGCAGTACTTC. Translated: CASSLRDRTYEQYF.